This T cell receptor beta chain derives from a study of blood T cell repertoires in COVID-19. The CDR3 is 15 amino acids. CDR1 and CDR2 (germline): MNHEY, SVGAGI. Trimming took off 1 base at V and 4 bases at J, with 10 bases between the two ends. Profiled with immunoSEQ multiplex PCR; TCRdb holds only in-frame clones, not every one. In the table there are some 87,000 clones, approximately 80% of which are singletons. This receptor was obtained from a human donor in a cohort sampled during active COVID-19. This chain connects TRBV6-5 to TRBJ2-2; maybe TRBD1 (8 bases). Sequenced input: peripheral blood. This chain's CDR3 is CASSYYRGGTGELFF. The CDR3 coding sequence is TGTGCCAGCAGTTACTACAGGGGGGGCACCGGGGAGCTGTTTTTT.